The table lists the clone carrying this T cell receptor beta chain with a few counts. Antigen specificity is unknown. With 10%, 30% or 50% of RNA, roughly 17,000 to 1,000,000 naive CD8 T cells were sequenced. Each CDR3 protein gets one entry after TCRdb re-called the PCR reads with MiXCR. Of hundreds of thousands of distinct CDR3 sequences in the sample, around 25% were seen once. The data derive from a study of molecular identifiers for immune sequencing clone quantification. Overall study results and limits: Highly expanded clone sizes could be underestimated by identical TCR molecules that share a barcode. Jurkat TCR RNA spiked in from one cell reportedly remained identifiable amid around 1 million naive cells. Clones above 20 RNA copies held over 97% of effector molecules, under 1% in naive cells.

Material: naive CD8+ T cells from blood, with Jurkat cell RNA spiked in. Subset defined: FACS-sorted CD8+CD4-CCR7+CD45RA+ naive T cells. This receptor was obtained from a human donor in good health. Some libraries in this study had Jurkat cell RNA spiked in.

The CDR3, as DNA: TGTGCCAGCAGCGAGCCGGGACAGGGGACTAACTATGGCTACACCTTC. Residues: CASSEPGQGTNYGYTF. The genes are TRBV2 and TRBJ1-2, with 10 positions matching TRBD1. Germline CDR1 SNHLY, CDR2 FYNNEI. The junction had 7 bases not matched to a gene; V was cut back by 6 bases and J by 0 bases. The CDR3 consists of 16 residues.